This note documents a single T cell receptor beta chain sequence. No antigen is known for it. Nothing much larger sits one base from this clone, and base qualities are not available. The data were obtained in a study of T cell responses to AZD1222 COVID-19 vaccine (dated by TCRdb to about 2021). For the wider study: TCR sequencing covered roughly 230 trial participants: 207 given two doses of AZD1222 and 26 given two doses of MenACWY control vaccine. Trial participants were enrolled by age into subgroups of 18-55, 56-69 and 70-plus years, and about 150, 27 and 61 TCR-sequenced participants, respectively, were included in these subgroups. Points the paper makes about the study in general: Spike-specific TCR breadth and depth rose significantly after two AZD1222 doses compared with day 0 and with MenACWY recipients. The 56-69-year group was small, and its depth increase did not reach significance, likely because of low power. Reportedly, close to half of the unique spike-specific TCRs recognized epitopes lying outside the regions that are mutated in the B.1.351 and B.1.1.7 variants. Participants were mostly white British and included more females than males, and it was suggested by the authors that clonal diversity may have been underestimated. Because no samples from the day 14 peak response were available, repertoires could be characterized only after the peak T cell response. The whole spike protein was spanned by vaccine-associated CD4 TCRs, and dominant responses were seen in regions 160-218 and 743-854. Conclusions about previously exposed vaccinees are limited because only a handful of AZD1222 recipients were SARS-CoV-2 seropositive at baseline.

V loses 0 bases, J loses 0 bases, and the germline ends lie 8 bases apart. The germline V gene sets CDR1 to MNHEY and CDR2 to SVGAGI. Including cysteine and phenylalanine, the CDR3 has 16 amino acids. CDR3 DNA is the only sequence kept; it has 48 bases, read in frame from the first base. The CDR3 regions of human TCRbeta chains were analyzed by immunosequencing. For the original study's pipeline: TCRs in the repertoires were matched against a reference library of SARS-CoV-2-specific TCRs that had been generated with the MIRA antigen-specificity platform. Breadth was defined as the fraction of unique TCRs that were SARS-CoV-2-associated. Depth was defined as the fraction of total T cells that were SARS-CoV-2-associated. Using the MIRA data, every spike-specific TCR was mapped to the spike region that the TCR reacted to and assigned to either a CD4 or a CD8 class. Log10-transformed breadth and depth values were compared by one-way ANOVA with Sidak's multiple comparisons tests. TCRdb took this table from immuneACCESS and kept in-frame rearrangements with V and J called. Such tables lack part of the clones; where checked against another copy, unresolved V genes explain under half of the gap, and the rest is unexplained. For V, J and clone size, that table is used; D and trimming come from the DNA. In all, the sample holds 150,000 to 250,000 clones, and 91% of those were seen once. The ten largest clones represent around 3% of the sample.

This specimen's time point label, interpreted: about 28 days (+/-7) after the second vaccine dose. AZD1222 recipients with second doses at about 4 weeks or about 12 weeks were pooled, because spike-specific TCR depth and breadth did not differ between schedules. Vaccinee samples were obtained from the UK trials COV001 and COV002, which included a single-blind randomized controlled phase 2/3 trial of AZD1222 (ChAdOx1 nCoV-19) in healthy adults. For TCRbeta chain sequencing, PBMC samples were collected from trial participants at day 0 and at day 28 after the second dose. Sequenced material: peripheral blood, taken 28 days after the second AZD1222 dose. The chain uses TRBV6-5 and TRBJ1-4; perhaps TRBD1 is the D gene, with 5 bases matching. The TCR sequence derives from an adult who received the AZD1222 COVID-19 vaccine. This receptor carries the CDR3 CASSYSGASTNEKLFF. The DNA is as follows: TGTGCCAGCAGTTACTCAGGGGCTTCAACTAATGAAAAACTGTTTTTT.